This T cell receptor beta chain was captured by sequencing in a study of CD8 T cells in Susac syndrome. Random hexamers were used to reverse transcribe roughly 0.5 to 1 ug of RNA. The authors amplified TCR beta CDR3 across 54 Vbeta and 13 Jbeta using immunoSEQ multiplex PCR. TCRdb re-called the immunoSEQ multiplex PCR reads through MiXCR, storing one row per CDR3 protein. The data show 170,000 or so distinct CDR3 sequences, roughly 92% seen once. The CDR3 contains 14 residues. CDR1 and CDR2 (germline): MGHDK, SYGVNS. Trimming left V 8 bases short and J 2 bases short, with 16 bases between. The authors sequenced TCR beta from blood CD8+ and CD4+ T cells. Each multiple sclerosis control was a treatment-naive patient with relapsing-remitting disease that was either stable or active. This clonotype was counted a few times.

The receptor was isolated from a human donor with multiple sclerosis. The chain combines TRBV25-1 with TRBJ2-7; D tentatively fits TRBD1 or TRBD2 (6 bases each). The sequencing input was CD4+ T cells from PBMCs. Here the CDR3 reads CASSHQGGTYEQYF. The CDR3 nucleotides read TGTGCCAGCTCCCACCAAGGGGGGACCTACGAGCAGTACTTC.